These 20 T cell receptor beta chains were sequenced from one sample in a study of glioma-infiltrating T cells. Using RNA template, CDR3s of TCR alpha and beta were amplified with iRepertoire arm-PCR. TCRdb itself ran the multiplex PCR reads through MiXCR, one entry per CDR3 protein. The table has tens of thousands of distinct CDR3 sequences, 20% to 25% seen once. The specimen sequenced was glioma tissue, nonneoplastic brain tissue, or PBMCs (not recorded which). These receptors all stem from a human donor with low-grade glioma or glioblastoma, undergoing nonglioma brain surgery, or in good health (not recorded which).

The chain has TRBV7-2 and TRBJ2-4, with TRBD2 identical over 8 bases. The V gene's germline CDR1 is SGHTA and CDR2 FQGNSA. The V gene end was trimmed by 4 bases and the J gene end by 1 base; junction bases not matched to a gene: 9. This CDR3 has 17 amino acids. The CDR3 DNA is TGTGCCAGCAGCTCCGGGGGGGGGGGCCGGGCCAAAAACATTCAGTACTTC. This codes for CASSSGGGGRAKNIQYF.

In this sample, this clonotype turned up many times. V is TRBV6-1 and J is TRBJ2-1, with D uncertain. CDR3 length equals 13 residues. V was cut by 7 bases and J by 6 bases, with 13 bases left in between. CDR1 is MNHNS and CDR2 is SASEGT in the germline V gene. CDR3 sequence: CASTESFSNEQFF. The CDR3 DNA is TGTGCCAGCACGGAGAGTTTTTCCAATGAGCAGTTCTTC.

This clonotype was observed at least ten times. The CDR3 protein is CAISEMGTEAFF. The CDR3 nucleotides read TGTGCCATCAGTGAGATGGGCACTGAAGCTTTCTTT. The genes are TRBV10-3 and TRBJ1-1; D is unclear. V was clipped by 2 bases and J by 4 bases, with 5 bases between them. Germline CDR1 is ENHRY and CDR2 is SYGVKD. The CDR3 totals 12 residues.

This clonotype was counted at least ten times. This sequence joins TRBV7-2 and TRBJ2-3; 12 positions agree with TRBD2. V gave up 2 bases and J gave up 4 bases; unmatched junction bases: 4. The CDR3 is 16 residues long. The V gene's germline CDR1 is SGHTA and CDR2 FQGNSA. The DNA of the CDR3 is TGTGCCAGCAGCTTACGACTAGCGGGGGACGCAGATACGCAGTATTTT. This encodes CASSLRLAGDADTQYF.

This clonotype was detected only once. The chain has TRBV2 and TRBJ2-1, with 14 nucleotides matching TRBD2. V shed 6 bases, J shed 5 bases, and the junction held 6 bases outside the gene matches. The CDR3 spans 16 residues. CDR1 is SNHLY and CDR2 is FYNNEI in the germline V gene. The CDR3 region is CASSSRLAGGHNEQFF. DNA of the CDR3: TGTGCCAGCAGCTCCAGACTAGCGGGGGGGCACAATGAGCAGTTCTTC.

The V and J genes are TRBV7-7 and TRBJ2-1; unclear D gene. CDR3 size: 15 residues. V lost 5 bases to trimming and J lost 0 bases, with 11 bases between them. CDR1 and CDR2 from the germline V gene are SSHAT and FNYEAQ (reference sequence). CDR3 sequence (DNA): TGTGCCAGCAGCGCCGCCCGGAGCTCCTACAATGAGCAGTTCTTC. Translated: CASSAARSSYNEQFF.

This clonotype has at least ten counts. The V gene is TRBV3-1, the J gene TRBJ2-1; weak D call: TRBD2 (6 bases). This CDR3 spans 17 amino acids. CDR1 and CDR2 from the germline V gene are LGHDT and YNNKEL (reference sequence). The V and J ends lost 2 bases and 5 bases respectively, with 19 bases between them. The CDR3 protein is CASSQIILGTRHNEQFF. The CDR3 bases are TGTGCCAGCAGCCAAATCATTCTCGGGACTCGGCACAATGAGCAGTTCTTC.

This clonotype was picked up many times. One base away lies a much larger clone, so this may be a sequencing read error. This chain links TRBV20-1 with TRBJ2-2; perhaps TRBD2 as D (5 bases). The germline V gene has CDR1 DFQATT and CDR2 SNEGSKA (reference sequence). The CDR3 contains 13 residues. As DNA, the CDR3 is TGCAGTGCTAGACCCCAGCCCACCGGGAAGCTGTTTTTT. Its protein is CSARPQPTGKLFF.

This clonotype has at least ten counts. The V call is TRBV10-2, the J call TRBJ2-1; TRBD1 matches 10 bases. This CDR3 is 15 amino acids long. After removal of 8 bases from V and 4 bases from J, the junction contained 8 bases not matched to a gene. In germline, CDR1 is WSHSY, CDR2 SAAADI. CDR3 coding DNA: TGCGCCAGCCTACCAGGGGACAGGGGTTACAATGAGCAGTTCTTC. Translation gives CASLPGDRGYNEQFF.

The table lists this clonotype with many counts. The chain links TRBV7-2 to TRBJ2-7; D is possibly TRBD1 (6 bases). Germline-derived CDR1 and CDR2 are SGHTA and FQGNSA. The germline V and J ends were trimmed by 4 bases and 3 bases, with 19 bases remaining between them. This CDR3 has 16 residues. The DNA for the CDR3 is TGTGCCAGCAGCTCCGCCTTGGGACACCGTATCTACGAGCAGTACTTC. Protein product: CASSSALGHRIYEQYF.

This clonotype was seen repeatedly, ten times or more. The V call is TRBV20-1, the J call TRBJ2-7; TRBD2 might be the D (6 bases). V lost 6 bases to trimming and J lost 0 bases, with 12 bases between them. The CDR3 length is 13 residues. Germline V gives CDR1 DFQATT, CDR2 SNEGSKA (reference sequence). The CDR3 spells CSAGGASSYEQYF. The CDR3 DNA reads TGCAGTGCCGGGGGAGCGAGCTCCTACGAGCAGTACTTC.

This clonotype was observed at least ten times. This chain's CDR3 is CSARVLPEPQQFF. The CDR3 bases are TGCAGTGCTAGAGTTTTGCCTGAGCCTCAGCAGTTCTTC. The V gene is TRBV20-1, the J gene TRBJ2-1; no firm D call. V gave up 1 base and J gave up 11 bases, with 15 bases separating them. Germline V lookup: CDR1 DFQATT, CDR2 SNEGSKA (reference sequence). CDR3 length: 13 residues.

This chain connects TRBV11-2 to TRBJ2-1; 11 positions agree with TRBD2. The CDR3 is 17 residues long. From germline, CDR1 is SGHAT and CDR2 FQNNGV. With V trimmed by 4 bases and J by 6 bases, 11 bases remained unmatched. CDR3 loop: CASSWSLAGGGLNEQFF. The CDR3 DNA is TGTGCCAGCAGCTGGAGCCTAGCGGGGGGAGGCCTCAATGAGCAGTTCTTC.

This clonotype was observed a few times. This chain uses TRBV12-3 or TRBV12-4 with TRBJ2-7; 9 bases are a match to TRBD2. This CDR3 region has 15 residues. V lost 5 bases to trimming and J lost 3 bases; unmatched junction nucleotides: 8. CDR3 region: CASSIGLREGYEQYF. In nucleotides, the CDR3 is TGTGCCAGCAGTATTGGGTTGCGGGAGGGCTACGAGCAGTACTTC.

As concerns this clonotype: Possible read error: a much larger clone is one base away. The chain couples TRBV20-1 to TRBJ1-3; D is uncertain. Trimming pared 1 base from V and 8 bases from J, leaving 9 bases between. The V gene's germline CDR1 is DFQATT and CDR2 SNEGSKA (reference sequence). The CDR3 loop spans 12 amino acids. The CDR3 protein is CSARGGGDTIYF. The CDR3 DNA reads TGCAGTGCTAGAGGGGGAGGAGACACCATATATTTT.

This clonotype was found many times. The chain uses TRBV7-9 and TRBJ2-1, with TRBD1 matching 11 bases. CDR3 length equals 15 residues. CDR1 and CDR2 from the germline V gene are SEHNR and FQNEAQ (reference sequence). Unmatched junction bases numbered 2, after V lost 6 bases and J lost 1 base. CDR3 nucleotides: TGTGCCAGCAGGGGACAGGGGGTATCCTACAATGAGCAGTTCTTC. Protein: CASRGQGVSYNEQFF.

This clonotype appeared many times. The chain is built from TRBV6-6 and TRBJ1-2, with 7 bases aligning to TRBD1. The CDR3 totals 17 residues. Germline CDR1 reads MNHNY; CDR2 reads SVGAGI (reference sequence). The junction had 9 bases not matched to a gene; V was cut back by 0 bases and J by 2 bases. CDR3 DNA sequence: TGTGCCAGCAGTTACTCGATGACCAGGGGGAAAAACTATGGCTACACCTTC. Amino acids: CASSYSMTRGKNYGYTF.

The chain carries TRBV6-1 and TRBJ1-1, with D unresolved. This CDR3 comprises 11 residues. V was clipped by 10 bases and J by 1 base, with 7 bases between them. Germline assignment: CDR1 MNHNS and CDR2 SASEGT. The CDR3 DNA is TGTGCCATCAGGAGGAACACTGAAGCTTTCTTT. Amino acids: CAIRRNTEAFF.

In regard to this clonotype: Given a much more abundant clone one base away, this may be a read error. The V and J genes are TRBV19 and TRBJ1-5; D may be TRBD1 (5 bases). Germline V gives CDR1 LNHDA, CDR2 SQIVND (reference sequence). This CDR3 has 14 residues. The CDR3 region is CASSPHGTNQPKHF. The CDR3 coding sequence is TGTGCCAGTAGTCCCCATGGGACCAATCAGCCCAAGCATTTT.

The chain carries TRBV5-4 and TRBJ1-3, with 8 bases identical to TRBD1. The CDR3 runs 14 residues. V shed 4 bases and J 2 bases; nucleotides not matched to a gene: 2. Germline V gene data show CDR1 as SGHNT and CDR2 as YYREEE (reference sequence). The CDR3 sequence: CASSIQGAGNTIYF. In DNA, the CDR3 is TGTGCCAGCAGCATACAGGGGGCTGGAAACACCATATATTTT.